This TCR beta chain was profiled in a study of T cell repertoires in cytomegalovirus infection. The wider study: Public TCR beta signature analysis indicated the presence of both CMV infection and matching HLA type. Whole-study results and caveats: HLA-C-restricted CMV clonotypes gave the most frequent clonotype in two of eight donors.

V lost 2 bases and J lost 4, with 10 bases in between. CDR1 SGHDT and CDR2 YYEEEE come from the germline V gene. This CDR3 has 14 residues. TCRdb reprocessed the reads via MiXCR and lists one record per CDR3 protein. This sample has more than 650,000 distinct CDR3 sequences; roughly a third occur once, and the top ten carry 2.8%. About this clonotype: Its matching antigen is unknown.

The genes are TRBV5-6 and TRBJ1-5; D gene ambiguous. This clonotype was sampled from a human donor in good health (CMV status not recorded). Some clones in this sample may be carry-over from other donors' samples. Sequencing used PBMCs. The CDR3 is CASSFQARNQPQHF. CDR3 nucleotide sequence: TGTGCCAGCAGCTTTCAGGCTCGGAATCAGCCCCAGCATTTT.